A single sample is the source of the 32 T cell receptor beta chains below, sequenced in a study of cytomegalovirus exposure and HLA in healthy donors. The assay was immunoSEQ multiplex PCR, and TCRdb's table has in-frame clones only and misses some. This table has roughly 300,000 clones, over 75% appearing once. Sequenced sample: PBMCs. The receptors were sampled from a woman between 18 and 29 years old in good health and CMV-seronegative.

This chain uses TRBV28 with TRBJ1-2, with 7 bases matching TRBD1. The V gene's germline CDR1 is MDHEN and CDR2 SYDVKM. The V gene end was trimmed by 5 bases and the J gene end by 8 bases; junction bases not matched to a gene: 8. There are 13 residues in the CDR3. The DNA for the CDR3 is TGTGCCAGCAGTCCCTACCAGGGGGAAGGCTACACCTTC. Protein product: CASSPYQGEGYTF.

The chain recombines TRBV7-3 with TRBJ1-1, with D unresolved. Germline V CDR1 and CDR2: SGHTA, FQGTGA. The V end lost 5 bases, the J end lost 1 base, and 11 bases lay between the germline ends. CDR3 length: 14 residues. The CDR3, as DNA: TGTGCCAGCAGCCCGACTCCTCGGAACACTGAAGCTTTCTTT. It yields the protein CASSPTPRNTEAFF.

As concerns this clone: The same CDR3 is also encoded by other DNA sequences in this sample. Here the CDR3 DNA reads TGCGCCAGCAGCCGCGGACTAGCGGGGAGCTACGAGCAGTACTTC. It translates to CASSRGLAGSYEQYF. The gene calls are TRBV4-3 and TRBJ2-7, with TRBD2 matching 12 bases. The V segment lost 4 bases and the J segment 3 bases; nucleotides outside the gene matches: 4. The CDR3 length is 15 residues. Germline V gives CDR1 LGHNA, CDR2 YSLEER.

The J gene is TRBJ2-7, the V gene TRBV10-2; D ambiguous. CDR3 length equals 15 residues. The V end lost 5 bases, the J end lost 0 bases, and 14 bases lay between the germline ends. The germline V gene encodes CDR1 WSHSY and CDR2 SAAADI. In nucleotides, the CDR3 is TGCGCCAGCAGTACCGGTTTCCTGAGCTCCTACGAGCAGTACTTC. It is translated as CASSTGFLSSYEQYF.

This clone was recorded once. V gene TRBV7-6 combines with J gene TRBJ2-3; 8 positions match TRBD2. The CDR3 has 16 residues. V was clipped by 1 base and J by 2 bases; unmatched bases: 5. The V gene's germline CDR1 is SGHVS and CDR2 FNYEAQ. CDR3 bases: TGTGCCAGCAGCTTAGTCGGGGGGGCGATCACAGATACGCAGTATTTT. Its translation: CASSLVGGAITDTQYF.

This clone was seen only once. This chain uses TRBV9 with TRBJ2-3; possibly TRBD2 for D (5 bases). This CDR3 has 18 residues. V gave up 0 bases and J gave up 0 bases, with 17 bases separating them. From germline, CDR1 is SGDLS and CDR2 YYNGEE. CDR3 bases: TGTGCCAGCAGCGTAGGATTATTCGCGGGTGCTAGCACAGATACGCAGTATTTT. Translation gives CASSVGLFAGASTDTQYF.

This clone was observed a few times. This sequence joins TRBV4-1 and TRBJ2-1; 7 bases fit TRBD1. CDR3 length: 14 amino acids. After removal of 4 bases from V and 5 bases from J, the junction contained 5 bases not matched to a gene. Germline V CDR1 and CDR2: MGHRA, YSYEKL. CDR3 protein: CASSRQTGDNEQFF. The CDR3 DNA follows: TGCGCCAGCAGCCGACAAACAGGGGACAATGAGCAGTTCTTC.

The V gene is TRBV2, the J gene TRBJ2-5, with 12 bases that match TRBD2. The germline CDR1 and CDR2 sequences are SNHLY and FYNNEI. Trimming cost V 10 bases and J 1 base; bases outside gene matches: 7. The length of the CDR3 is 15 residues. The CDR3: CANSGLAGPQETQYF. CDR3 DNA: TGTGCCAACTCCGGACTAGCGGGACCCCAAGAGACCCAGTACTTC.

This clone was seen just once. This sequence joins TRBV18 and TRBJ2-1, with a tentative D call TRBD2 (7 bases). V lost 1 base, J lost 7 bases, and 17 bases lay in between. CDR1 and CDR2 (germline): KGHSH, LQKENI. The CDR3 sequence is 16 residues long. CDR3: CASSPLLAEGGNEQFF. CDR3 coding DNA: TGTGCCAGCTCACCACTGCTAGCGGAAGGGGGGAATGAGCAGTTCTTC.

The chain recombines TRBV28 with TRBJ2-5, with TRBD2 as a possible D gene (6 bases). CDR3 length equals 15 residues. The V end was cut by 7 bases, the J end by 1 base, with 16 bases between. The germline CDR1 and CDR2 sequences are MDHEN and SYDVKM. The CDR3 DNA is TGTGCCAGCACCCGGAGACTAGGGATCCAAGAGACCCAGTACTTC. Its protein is CASTRRLGIQETQYF.

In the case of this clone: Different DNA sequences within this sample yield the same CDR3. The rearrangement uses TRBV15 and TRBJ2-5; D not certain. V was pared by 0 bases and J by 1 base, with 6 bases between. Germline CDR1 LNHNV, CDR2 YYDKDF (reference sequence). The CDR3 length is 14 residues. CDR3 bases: TGTGCCACCAGCAGAGATAACAGCCAAGAGACCCAGTACTTC. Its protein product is CATSRDNSQETQYF.

CDR3 in DNA: TGTGCCAGCAGTTTATTAGGGAGGGGCTATGGCTACACCTTC. Protein: CASSLLGRGYGYTF. The chain uses TRBV27 and TRBJ1-2; TRBD1 is a possible D gene (5 bases). Germline-derived CDR1 and CDR2 are MNHEY and SMNVEV (reference sequence). V lost 1 base and J lost 4, with 10 bases in between. This CDR3 has 14 residues.

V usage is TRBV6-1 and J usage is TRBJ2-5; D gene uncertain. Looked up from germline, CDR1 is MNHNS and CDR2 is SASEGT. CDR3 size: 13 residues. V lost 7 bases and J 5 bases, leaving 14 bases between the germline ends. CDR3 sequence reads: CASKFRSGETQYF. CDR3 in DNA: TGTGCCAGCAAGTTCCGGTCCGGGGAGACCCAGTACTTC.

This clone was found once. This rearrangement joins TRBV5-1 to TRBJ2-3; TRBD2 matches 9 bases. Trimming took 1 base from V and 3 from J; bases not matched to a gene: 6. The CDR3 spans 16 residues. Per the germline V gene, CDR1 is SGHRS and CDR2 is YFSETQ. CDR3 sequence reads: CASSLMLAGTTDTQYF. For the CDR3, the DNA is TGCGCCAGCAGCTTGATGCTAGCGGGAACTACAGATACGCAGTATTTT.

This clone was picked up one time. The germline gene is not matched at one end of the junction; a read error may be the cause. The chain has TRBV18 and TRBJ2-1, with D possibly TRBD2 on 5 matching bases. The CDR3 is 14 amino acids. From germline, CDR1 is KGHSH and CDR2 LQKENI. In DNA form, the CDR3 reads TGTGCCAGCTCACCCCCGGGGAGAAACAAGGAGCAGTTCTTC. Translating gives CASSPPGRNKEQFF.

The CDR3 loop is CASSYRGTTSRSRYGYTF. CDR3 DNA sequence: TGTGCCAGCAGTTATCGCGGGACCACAAGTCGGAGTCGCTATGGCTACACCTTC. This rearrangement joins TRBV28 to TRBJ1-2; a possible D gene is TRBD1 (5 bases). V lost 4 bases to trimming and J lost 4 bases, with 25 bases between them. The CDR3 is 18 amino acids. Germline CDR1 is MDHEN and CDR2 is SYDVKM.

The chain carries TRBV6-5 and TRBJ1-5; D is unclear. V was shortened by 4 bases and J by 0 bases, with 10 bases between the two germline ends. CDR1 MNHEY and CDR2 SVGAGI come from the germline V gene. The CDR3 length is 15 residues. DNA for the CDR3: TGTGCCAGCAGTTTTAGTCCCAATAGCAATCAGCCCCAGCATTTT. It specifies CASSFSPNSNQPQHF.

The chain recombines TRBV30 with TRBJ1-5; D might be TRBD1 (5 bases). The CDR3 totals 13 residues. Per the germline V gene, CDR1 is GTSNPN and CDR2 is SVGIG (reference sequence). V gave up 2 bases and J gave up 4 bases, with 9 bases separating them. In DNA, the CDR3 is TGTGCCTGGAGTAACCGGGGGAATCAGCCCCAGCATTTT. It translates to CAWSNRGNQPQHF. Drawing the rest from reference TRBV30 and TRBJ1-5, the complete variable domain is SQTIHQWPATLVQPVGSPLSLECTVEGTSNPNLYWYRQAAGRGLQLLFYSVGIGQISSEVPQNLSASRPQDRQFILSSKKLLLSDSGFYLCAWSNRGNQPQHFGDGTRLSIL.

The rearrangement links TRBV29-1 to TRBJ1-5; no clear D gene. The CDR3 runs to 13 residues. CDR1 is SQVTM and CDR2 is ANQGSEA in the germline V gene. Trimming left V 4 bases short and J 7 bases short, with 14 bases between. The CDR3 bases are TGCAGCGTTGCGAACCAGGCTGGCCAGCCCCAGCATTTT. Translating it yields CSVANQAGQPQHF.

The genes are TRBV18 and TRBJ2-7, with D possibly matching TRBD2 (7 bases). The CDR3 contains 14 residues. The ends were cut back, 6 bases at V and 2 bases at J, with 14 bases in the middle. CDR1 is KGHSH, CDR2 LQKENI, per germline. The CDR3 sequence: CASSRGASTYEQYF. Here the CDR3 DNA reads TGTGCCAGCTCCCGGGGGGCGTCAACCTACGAGCAGTACTTC.

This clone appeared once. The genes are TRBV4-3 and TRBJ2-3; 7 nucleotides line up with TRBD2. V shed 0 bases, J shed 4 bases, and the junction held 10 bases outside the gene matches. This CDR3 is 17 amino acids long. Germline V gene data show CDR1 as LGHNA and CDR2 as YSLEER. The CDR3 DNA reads TGCGCCAGCAGCCAAGAATGGGGGAGGGCCCTCCCAGATACGCAGTATTTT. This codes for CASSQEWGRALPDTQYF.

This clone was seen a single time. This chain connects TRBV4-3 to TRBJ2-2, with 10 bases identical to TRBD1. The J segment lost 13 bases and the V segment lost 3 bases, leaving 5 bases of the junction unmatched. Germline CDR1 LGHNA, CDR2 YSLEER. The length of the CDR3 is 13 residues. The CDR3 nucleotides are TGCGCCAGCAGCCAGACGGGGGACAGGGGGCTGTTTTTT. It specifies CASSQTGDRGLFF.

DNA of the CDR3: TGTGCCAGCAGCCCGGGGGGCGGGAGGGCCGGGGAGACCCAGTACTTC. As protein: CASSPGGGRAGETQYF. The V gene is TRBV11-2, the J gene TRBJ2-5; 9 nucleotides match TRBD2. V was clipped by 5 bases and J by 5 bases; unmatched bases: 12. This CDR3 contains 16 residues. The germline V gene encodes CDR1 SGHAT and CDR2 FQNNGV.

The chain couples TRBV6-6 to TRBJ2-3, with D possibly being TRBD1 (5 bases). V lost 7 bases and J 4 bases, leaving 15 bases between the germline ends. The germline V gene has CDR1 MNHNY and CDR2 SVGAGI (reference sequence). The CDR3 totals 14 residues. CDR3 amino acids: CASMLGQGPDTQYF. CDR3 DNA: TGTGCCAGCATGCTCGGGCAGGGCCCAGATACGCAGTATTTT.

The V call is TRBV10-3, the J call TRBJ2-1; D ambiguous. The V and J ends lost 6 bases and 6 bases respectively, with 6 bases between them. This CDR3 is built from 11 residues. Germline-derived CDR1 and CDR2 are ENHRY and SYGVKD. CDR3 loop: CAISSRNEQFF. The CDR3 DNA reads TGTGCCATCAGCTCCCGCAATGAGCAGTTCTTC.

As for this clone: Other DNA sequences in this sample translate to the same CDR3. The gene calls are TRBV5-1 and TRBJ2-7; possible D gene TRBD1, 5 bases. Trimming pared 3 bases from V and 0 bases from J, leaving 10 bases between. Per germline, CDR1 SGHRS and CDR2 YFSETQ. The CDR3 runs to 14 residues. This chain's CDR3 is CASSSLGHSYEQYF. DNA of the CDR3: TGCGCCAGCAGCTCACTTGGACACTCCTACGAGCAGTACTTC.

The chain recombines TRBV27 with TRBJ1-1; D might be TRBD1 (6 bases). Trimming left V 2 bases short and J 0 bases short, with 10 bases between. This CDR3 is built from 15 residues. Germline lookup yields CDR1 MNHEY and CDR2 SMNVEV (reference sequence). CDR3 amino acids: CASSLVRGMNTEAFF. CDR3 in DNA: TGTGCCAGCAGTTTAGTCAGGGGAATGAACACTGAAGCTTTCTTT.

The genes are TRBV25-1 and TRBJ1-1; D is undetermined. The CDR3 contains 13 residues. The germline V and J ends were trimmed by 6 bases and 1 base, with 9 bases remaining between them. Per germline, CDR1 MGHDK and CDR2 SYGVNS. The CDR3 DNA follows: TGTGCCAGCAGGAAAACACAGAACACTGAAGCTTTCTTT. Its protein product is CASRKTQNTEAFF.

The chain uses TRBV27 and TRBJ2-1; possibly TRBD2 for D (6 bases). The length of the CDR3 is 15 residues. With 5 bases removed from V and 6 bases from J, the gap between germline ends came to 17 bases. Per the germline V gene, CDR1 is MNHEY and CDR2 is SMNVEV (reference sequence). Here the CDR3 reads CASSPRTGLINEQFF. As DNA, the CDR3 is TGTGCCAGCAGTCCCAGAACGGGACTTATCAATGAGCAGTTCTTC.

Written as DNA, the CDR3 is TGTGCCAGCAGGATTGGCGGGGGGTCGAACTATGGCTACACCTTC. Protein: CASRIGGGSNYGYTF. The V call is TRBV5-6, the J call TRBJ1-2, with D possibly being TRBD1 (5 bases). Germline V gives CDR1 SGHDT, CDR2 YYEEEE. V lost 5 bases, J lost 2 bases, and 16 bases lay in between. The CDR3 runs 15 residues.

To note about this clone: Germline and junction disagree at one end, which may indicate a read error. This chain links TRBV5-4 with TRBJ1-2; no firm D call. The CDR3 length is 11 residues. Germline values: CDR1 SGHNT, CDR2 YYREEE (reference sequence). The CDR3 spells CASSLDMLRSF. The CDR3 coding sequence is TGTGCCAGCAGCTTGGATATGCTGCGATCCTTC.

This CDR3 is CASSNRGETQYF. Here the CDR3 DNA reads TGTGCCAGCAGTAACAGGGGAGAGACCCAGTACTTC. The chain employs TRBV14 and TRBJ2-5, with TRBD1 matching 7 bases. J gave up 4 bases and V 6 bases, and 2 bases lay outside the gene matches. Germline V gene data show CDR1 as SGHDN and CDR2 as FVKESK. CDR3 size: 12 residues.